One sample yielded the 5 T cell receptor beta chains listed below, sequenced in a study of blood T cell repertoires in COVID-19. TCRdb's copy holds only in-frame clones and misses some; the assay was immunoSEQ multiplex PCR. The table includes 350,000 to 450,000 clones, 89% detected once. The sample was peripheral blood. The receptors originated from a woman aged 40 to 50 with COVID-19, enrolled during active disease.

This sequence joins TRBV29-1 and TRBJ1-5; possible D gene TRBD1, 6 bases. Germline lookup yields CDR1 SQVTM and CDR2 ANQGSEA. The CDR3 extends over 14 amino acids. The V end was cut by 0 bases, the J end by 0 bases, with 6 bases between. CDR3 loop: CSVEETGSNQPQHF. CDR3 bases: TGCAGCGTTGAAGAGACAGGTAGCAATCAGCCCCAGCATTTT.

This CDR3 is CASSDRLITGELFF. The CDR3 DNA follows: TGTGCCAGTAGCGACAGACTTATCACCGGGGAGCTGTTTTTT. The V gene is TRBV19, the J gene TRBJ2-2, with D tentatively TRBD1 (5 bases). The germline V gene has CDR1 LNHDA and CDR2 SQIVND (reference sequence). Trimming removed 6 bases at V and 4 bases at J, with 12 bases between. This CDR3 region has 14 residues. Full variable domain (missing parts from reference TRBV19 and TRBJ2-2): DGGITQSPKYLFRKEGQNVTLSCEQNLNHDAMYWYRQDPGQGLRLIYYSQIVNDFQKGDIAEGYSVSREKKESFPLTVTSAQKNPTAFYLCASSDRLITGELFFGEGSRLTVL.

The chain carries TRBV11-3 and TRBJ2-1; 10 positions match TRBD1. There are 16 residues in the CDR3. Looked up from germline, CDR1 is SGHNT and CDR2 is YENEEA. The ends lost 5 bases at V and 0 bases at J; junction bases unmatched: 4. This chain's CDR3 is CASSLGQGGSYNEQFF. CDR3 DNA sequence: TGTGCCAGCAGCCTCGGACAGGGGGGCTCCTACAATGAGCAGTTCTTC.

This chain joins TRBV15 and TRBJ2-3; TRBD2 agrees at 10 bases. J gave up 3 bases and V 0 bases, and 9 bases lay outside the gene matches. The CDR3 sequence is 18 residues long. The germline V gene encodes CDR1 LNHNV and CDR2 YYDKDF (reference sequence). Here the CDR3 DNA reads TGTGCCACCAGCAGAGATTACCTAGCGGGAGAAGGGACAGATACGCAGTATTTT. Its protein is CATSRDYLAGEGTDTQYF.

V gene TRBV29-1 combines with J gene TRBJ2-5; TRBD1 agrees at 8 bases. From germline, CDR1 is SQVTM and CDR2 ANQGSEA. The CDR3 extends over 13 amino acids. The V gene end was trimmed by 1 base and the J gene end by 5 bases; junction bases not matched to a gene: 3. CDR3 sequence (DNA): TGCAGCGTTGAAGGACAGGGGAAGGAGACCCAGTACTTC. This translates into CSVEGQGKETQYF.